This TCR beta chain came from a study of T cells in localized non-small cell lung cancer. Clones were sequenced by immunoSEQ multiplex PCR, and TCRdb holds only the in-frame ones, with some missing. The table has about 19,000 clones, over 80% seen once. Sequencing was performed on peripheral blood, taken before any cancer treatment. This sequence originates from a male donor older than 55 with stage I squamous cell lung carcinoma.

The CDR3 loop reads CASSPGQFSSYEQYF. In nucleotides, the CDR3 is TGTGCCAGCAGCCCGGGACAGTTCAGCTCCTACGAGCAGTACTTC. This chain connects TRBV28 to TRBJ2-7, with 7 bases identical to TRBD1. Germline assignment: CDR1 MDHEN and CDR2 SYDVKM. The V gene end was trimmed by 6 bases and the J gene end by 0 bases; junction bases not matched to a gene: 8. This CDR3 is 15 amino acids long.